Listed below are T cell receptor beta chains from one sample, sequenced in a study of cytomegalovirus exposure and HLA in healthy donors. Generated by immunoSEQ multiplex PCR, the TCRdb table keeps only in-frame clones and is missing some. This sample has approximately 120,000 clones, with 65% to 75% found just once. The source material was PBMCs. Receptors were obtained from a man in his forties in good health and CMV-seropositive. CDR3s include the opening cysteine and the closing phenylalanine or tryptophan. A D gene is named only where the DNA matches it firmly. Expanded clones are given a class, and other clones once, few, many or no size at all.

V	D	J	size	CDR3	DNA
TRBV28	NA	TRBJ2-2	NA	CASRAEGVTGELFF	TGTGCCAGCAGGGCGGAGGGCGTCACCGGGGAGCTGTTTTTT
TRBV6-5	TRBD1	TRBJ1-1	few	CASRNTGGWSTEAFF	TGTGCCAGCAGAAATACAGGGGGCTGGAGCACTGAAGCTTTCTTT
TRBV13	NA	TRBJ1-4	NA	CASSLPPANEKLFF	TGTGCCAGCAGCCTCCCGCCGGCTAATGAAAAACTGTTTTTT
TRBV5-4	TRBD2	TRBJ2-2	NA	CASNFRAGGTGELFF	TGTGCCAGCAACTTTCGGGCGGGGGGGACCGGGGAGCTGTTTTTT
TRBV19	TRBD1	TRBJ2-4	few	CASSTLTGGKNIQYF	TGTGCCAGTAGTACCCTCACAGGGGGCAAAAACATTCAGTACTTC
TRBV5-8	TRBD1	TRBJ1-2	NA	CASSWAGTGYGYTF	TGTGCCAGCAGCTGGGCCGGGACAGGGTACGGCTACACCTTC
TRBV27	NA	TRBJ1-3	NA	CASRGSGNTIYF	TGTGCCAGTAGAGGTTCTGGAAACACCATATATTTT
TRBV5-6	TRBD1	TRBJ1-2	few	CASSFLDRGLGGYTF	TGTGCCAGCAGCTTCTTGGACAGGGGTTTGGGAGGCTACACCTTC
TRBV7-2	NA	TRBJ2-7	NA	CASSVGLANSYEQYF	TGTGCCAGCAGCGTGGGGCTAGCGAACTCCTACGAGCAGTACTTC
TRBV19	NA	TRBJ2-5	NA	CASRARSDQETQYF	TGTGCCAGTAGAGCGCGGTCAGACCAAGAGACCCAGTACTTC
TRBV5-3	TRBD2	TRBJ2-7	NA	CARSLAGGQRGEYEQYF	TGTGCCAGAAGCTTGGCCGGGGGGCAGCGGGGGGAGTACGAGCAGTACTTC
TRBV6-5	NA	TRBJ2-1	few	CASLGRGRNEQFF	TGTGCCAGCCTCGGACGGGGAAGGAATGAGCAGTTCTTC
TRBV7-6	NA	TRBJ1-1	NA	CASSPWAGDTEAFF	TGTGCCAGCAGCCCCTGGGCGGGGGACACTGAAGCTTTCTTT
TRBV15	TRBD1	TRBJ2-3	NA	CATSRSGTGPLKTQYF	TGTGCCACCAGCAGATCCGGGACAGGGCCCCTGAAGACGCAGTATTTT
TRBV19	TRBD2	TRBJ2-5	NA	CASRGTSGRSQETQYF	TGTGCCAGTAGGGGGACTAGCGGGAGGAGCCAAGAGACCCAGTACTTC
TRBV11-2	TRBD1	TRBJ1-2	NA	CASSLGGVGQGPGYTF	TGTGCCAGCAGCTTAGGGGGGGTCGGACAGGGTCCGGGCTACACCTTC
TRBV11-2	TRBD2	TRBJ2-1	few	CASSPGTRIHEQFF	TGTGCCAGCAGCCCTGGGACTAGAATTCATGAGCAGTTCTTC
TRBV6-4	TRBD1	TRBJ2-1	NA	CASRAGQGVNEQFF	TGTGCCAGCAGGGCGGGACAGGGGGTCAATGAGCAGTTCTTC
TRBV4-1	TRBD1	TRBJ2-5	NA	CASSQLQGTETQYF	TGCGCCAGCAGCCAATTACAGGGGACAGAGACCCAGTACTTC
TRBV18	NA	TRBJ2-1	NA	CASSLVGGNEQFF	TGTGCCAGCTCACTAGTAGGAGGCAATGAGCAGTTCTTC
TRBV11-2	TRBD2	TRBJ2-3	NA	CASSSTSGNTDTQYF	TGTGCCAGCAGCTCAACTAGCGGGAACACAGATACGCAGTATTTT
TRBV5-1	NA	TRBJ2-7	NA	CASSLDQGFYEQYF	TGCGCCAGCAGCTTGGATCAGGGGTTCTACGAGCAGTACTTC
TRBV6-5	TRBD1	TRBJ1-5	NA	CASSLGDRDNQPQHF	TGTGCCAGCAGTCTCGGGGACAGGGATAATCAGCCCCAGCATTTT
TRBV10-3	NA	TRBJ2-1	NA	CAITATPRDEQFF	TGTGCCATCACCGCGACTCCGAGGGATGAGCAGTTCTTC
TRBV13	TRBD1	TRBJ1-4	NA	CASSARGQGEKLFF	TGTGCCAGCAGCGCCCGCGGACAGGGCGAAAAACTGTTTTTT
TRBV2	NA	TRBJ1-5	NA	CASSDEYQPQHF	TGTGCCAGCAGTGATGAGTATCAGCCCCAGCATTTT
TRBV7-3	TRBD1	TRBJ2-4	few	CASSPGTGDGGIQYF	TGTGCCAGCAGCCCCGGGACAGGGGATGGTGGCATTCAGTACTTC
TRBV6-6	TRBD1	TRBJ2-3	NA	CAIQRGQGTDTQYF	TGTGCCATACAAAGGGGGCAGGGCACAGATACGCAGTATTTT
TRBV6-1	TRBD2	TRBJ2-7	NA	CASSVTSVRYEQYF	TGTGCCAGCAGTGTAACTAGCGTACGCTACGAGCAGTACTTC
TRBV6-1	TRBD2	TRBJ2-3	NA	CASSARLAGGPDTQYF	TGTGCCAGCAGTGCCAGACTAGCGGGGGGTCCAGATACGCAGTATTTT
TRBV6-8	TRBD2	TRBJ2-7	NA	CASPSGSLAYEQYF	TGTGCCAGCCCTAGCGGGAGTTTAGCCTACGAGCAGTACTTC
TRBV9	TRBD1	TRBJ2-1	few	CASNTIGTGNNNEQFF	TGTGCCAGCAACACTATCGGGACAGGGAACAACAATGAGCAGTTCTTC
TRBV27	NA	TRBJ1-5	NA	CASSFSGNQPQHF	TGTGCCAGCAGTTTCTCGGGGAATCAGCCCCAGCATTTT
TRBV28	TRBD1	TRBJ1-5	NA	CASTTGQGNQPQHF	TGTGCCAGCACCACGGGACAGGGAAATCAGCCCCAGCATTTT
TRBV7-2	TRBD1	TRBJ2-6	NA	CASRWDRSSGANVLTF	TGTGCCAGCAGGTGGGACAGGAGTTCTGGGGCCAACGTCCTGACTTTC
TRBV5-6	NA	TRBJ1-5	NA	CASSYSRTGSDSHF	TGTGCCAGCAGCTACAGCCGCACAGGAAGCGATTCGCATTTT
TRBV11-3	NA	TRBJ2-1	NA	CASSFRGGVVGSYNEQFF	TGTGCCAGCAGCTTCAGGGGAGGGGTTGTTGGCTCCTACAATGAGCAGTTCTTC
TRBV18	NA	TRBJ2-5	NA	CASSPTGLPRIQYF	TGTGCCAGCTCACCCACAGGGCTCCCGCGGATCCAGTACTTC
TRBV19	TRBD1	TRBJ1-1	few	CASSIDTGENTEAFF	TGTGCCAGTAGTATAGACACAGGGGAGAACACTGAAGCTTTCTTT
TRBV5-1	NA	TRBJ2-5	NA	CASSLEGGVSGRWETQYF	TGCGCCAGCAGCTTGGAAGGGGGGGTATCCGGCCGGTGGGAGACCCAGTACTTC